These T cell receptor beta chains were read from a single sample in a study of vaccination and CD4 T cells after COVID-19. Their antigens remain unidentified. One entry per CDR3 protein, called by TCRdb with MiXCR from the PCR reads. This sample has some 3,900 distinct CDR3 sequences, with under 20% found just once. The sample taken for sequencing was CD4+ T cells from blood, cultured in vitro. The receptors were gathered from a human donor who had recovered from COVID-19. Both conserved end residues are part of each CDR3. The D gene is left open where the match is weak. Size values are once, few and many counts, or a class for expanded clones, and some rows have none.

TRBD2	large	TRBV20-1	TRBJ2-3	TGCAGTGCCCCTCCCATGGGACTAGCGGGAGCAGATACGCAGTATTTT	CSAPPMGLAGADTQYF
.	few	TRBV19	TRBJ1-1	TGTGCCAGTAGTATAGGTCGCACTTTGAACACTGAAGCTTTCTTT	CASSIGRTLNTEAFF
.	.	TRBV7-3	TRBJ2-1	TGTGCCAGCAGCTTAACCACCACTTCCGGGACGCCGAATGAGCAGTTCTTC	CASSLTTTSGTPNEQFF
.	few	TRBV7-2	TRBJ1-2	TGTGCCAGCAGCCGATGGATACCGACAGGCGACTATGGCTACACCTTC	CASSRWIPTGDYGYTF
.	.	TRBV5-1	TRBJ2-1	TGCGCCAGCAGCTTGAGGGGGGATGAGCAGTTCTTC	CASSLRGDEQFF
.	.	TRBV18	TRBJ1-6	TGTGCCAGCTCACCACCCCAGGGAAGAACCCTCCACTTT	CASSPPQGRTLHF
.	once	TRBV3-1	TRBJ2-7	TGTGCCAGCAGCCAGATCGGCGAGCAGTACTTC	CASSQIGEQYF
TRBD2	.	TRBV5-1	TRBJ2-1	TGCGCCAGCAGCTTGGGAGCGGGGGGGCTCTCTGAGCAGTTCTTC	CASSLGAGGLSEQFF
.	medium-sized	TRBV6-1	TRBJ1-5	TGTGCCAGCAGCGGTGGGCAGGGTTACAATCAGCCCCAGCATTTT	CASSGGQGYNQPQHF
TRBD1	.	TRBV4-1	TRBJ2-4	TGCGCCAGCAGCCTCGAGGGACAGAGAAGTCAAAACATTCAGTACTTC	CASSLEGQRSQNIQYF
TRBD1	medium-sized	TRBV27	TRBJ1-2	TGTGCCAGCAGTCCACTTGGGGGACAGGGAAATTACTATGGCTACACCTTC	CASSPLGGQGNYYGYTF